This TCR beta chain is from a study of control samples from healthy donors and cancer patients. Germline lookup yields CDR1 ENHRY and CDR2 SYGVKD. V was trimmed by 0 bases and J by 3 bases, leaving 11 bases between them. This CDR3 comprises 15 residues. The assay was immunoSEQ multiplex PCR, and TCRdb's table has in-frame clones only and misses some. In the table there are 20,000 to 30,000 clones, 82% of which are singletons. Sequencing was done on a sample of PBMCs. V and J are TRBV10-3 and TRBJ2-5; D is uncertain. The sequence was collected from a man between 60 and 75 years old with colorectal cancer. As DNA, the CDR3 is TGTGCCATCAGTGAGTCCAGTCCACTTAAAGAGACCCAGTACTTC. It translates to CAISESSPLKETQYF.